This entry lists 17 T cell receptor beta chains sequenced from one sample in a study of T cell responses to AZD1222 COVID-19 vaccine. Only in-frame clones appear in the TCRdb table, and some are missing; sequencing was by immunoSEQ multiplex PCR. The repertoire includes 170,000 or so clones, 90% of them detected once, and about 3% sits in the top ten. The specimen was peripheral blood, collected on day 0 of AZD1222 vaccination. These receptors came from an adult in good health.

The chain employs TRBV5-5 and TRBJ2-1, with TRBD1 matching 10 bases. The trim removed 3 bases at V and 6 bases at J, leaving 9 bases unmatched. In germline, CDR1 is SGHKS, CDR2 YYEKEE (reference sequence). The CDR3 contains 16 residues. The CDR3 sequence is CASSSRAGTGANEQFF. In DNA, the CDR3 is TGTGCCAGCAGCTCCCGGGCGGGGACAGGGGCCAATGAGCAGTTCTTC.

The chain employs TRBV27 and TRBJ2-5; D gene ambiguous. V lost 2 bases to trimming and J lost 1 base, with 14 bases between them. The germline gives CDR1 MNHEY, CDR2 SMNVEV (reference sequence). This CDR3 is 16 amino acids long. The CDR3 loop reads CASSLVASSLQETQYF. CDR3 coding DNA: TGTGCCAGCAGTTTAGTGGCCTCGTCCCTCCAAGAGACCCAGTACTTC.

The V and J genes are TRBV6-5 and TRBJ2-7, with 7 nucleotides matching TRBD1. This CDR3 comprises 15 residues. Trimming took 7 bases from V and 2 from J; bases not matched to a gene: 11. Germline V gives CDR1 MNHEY, CDR2 SVGAGI. The CDR3 reads CASNPATGQTYEQYF. The CDR3 DNA follows: TGTGCCAGCAATCCTGCCACGGGACAGACCTACGAGCAGTACTTC.

This clone was recorded a few times. The chain carries TRBV4-1 and TRBJ2-4, with 12 bases fitting TRBD1. This CDR3 has 19 amino acids. Germline CDR1 reads MGHRA; CDR2 reads YSYEKL. After removal of 5 bases from V and 1 base from J, the junction contained 12 bases not matched to a gene. The CDR3 is CASSFTGTGGRGAKNIQYF. Written as DNA, the CDR3 is TGCGCCAGCAGCTTTACCGGGACAGGGGGCAGGGGGGCCAAAAACATTCAGTACTTC.

This clone was seen only a few times. This rearrangement joins TRBV6-4 to TRBJ2-5; 10 bases match TRBD1. Trimming took 4 bases from V and 5 from J; bases not matched to a gene: 10. Germline V lookup: CDR1 MRHNA, CDR2 SNTAGT. This CDR3 spans 16 amino acids. CDR3: CASSVSGTGAGETQYF. The CDR3 DNA reads TGTGCCAGCAGTGTGTCTGGGACAGGGGCAGGGGAGACCCAGTACTTC.

The chain is built from TRBV6-5 and TRBJ2-1; D remains ambiguous. Germline V gene lookup returns CDR1 MNHEY and CDR2 SVGAGI. V lost 8 bases and J 9 bases, leaving 17 bases between the germline ends. This CDR3 has 13 amino acids. The CDR3 sequence: CASVRANHGEQFF. The CDR3 DNA follows: TGTGCCAGCGTCCGGGCCAACCACGGTGAGCAGTTCTTC.

This clone has just one count. The chain carries TRBV19 and TRBJ2-1; 7 bases are shared with TRBD2. In germline, CDR1 is LNHDA, CDR2 SQIVND (reference sequence). J lost 1 base, V lost 7 bases, and 4 bases had no gene match. The CDR3 is 14 amino acids. The CDR3 bases are TGTGCCAGTACCCGGGGAGGGTCCTACAATGAGCAGTTCTTC. Translating it yields CASTRGGSYNEQFF. Based on the CDR3 plus reference TRBV19 and TRBJ2-1, the full variable domain is DGGITQSPKYLFRKEGQNVTLSCEQNLNHDAMYWYRQDPGQGLRLIYYSQIVNDFQKGDIAEGYSVSREKKESFPLTVTSAQKNPTAFYLCASTRGGSYNEQFFGPGTRLTVL.

V and J are TRBV7-9 and TRBJ1-1; possibly TRBD1 for D (5 bases). The CDR3 is made up of 17 amino acids. Trimming left V 5 bases short and J 1 base short, with 20 bases between. Germline V gives CDR1 SEHNR, CDR2 FQNEAQ (reference sequence). The CDR3 sequence: CASSAPLGGTANTEAFF. CDR3 DNA sequence: TGTGCCAGCAGCGCGCCTTTAGGTGGGACGGCGAACACTGAAGCTTTCTTT. The full variable domain, its missing parts supplied by reference TRBV7-9 and TRBJ1-1, is DTGVSQNPRHKITKRGQNVTFRCDPISEHNRLYWYRQTLGQGPEFLTYFQNEAQLEKSRLLSDRFSAERPKGSFSTLEIQRTEQGDSAMYLCASSAPLGGTANTEAFFGQGTRLTVV.

This clone has just one count. The V gene is TRBV3-1 (or the pseudogene TRBV3-2), the J gene TRBJ2-5, with 13 bases aligning to TRBD2. The CDR3 is made up of 15 amino acids. Germline lookup yields CDR1 LGHDT and CDR2 YNNKEL (reference sequence). Unmatched junction bases numbered 3, after V lost 4 bases and J lost 4 bases. The CDR3 is CASSPRTSGGETQYF. CDR3 DNA sequence: TGTGCCAGCAGCCCCCGGACTAGCGGGGGAGAGACCCAGTACTTC.

J is TRBJ2-7 and V is TRBV7-2; 8 bases are a match to TRBD1. V dropped 4 bases and J dropped 6; count of bases not matched to a gene: 11. The CDR3 extends over 15 amino acids. Germline V lookup: CDR1 SGHTA, CDR2 FQGNSA. The DNA of the CDR3 is TGTGCCAGCAGCTGGAAGACAGGGGTTCTTAGCGAGCAGTACTTC. Translated, it gives CASSWKTGVLSEQYF.

The chain combines TRBV7-2 with TRBJ2-7; TRBD2 aligns across 11 bases. Germline V gene sequence: CDR1 SGHTA, CDR2 FQGNSA. This CDR3 spans 14 amino acids. V was clipped by 4 bases and J by 4 bases; unmatched bases: 3. The CDR3 DNA reads TGTGCCAGCAGCTCTAGCGGGGGGCAGTACGAGCAGTACTTC. Amino acids: CASSSSGGQYEQYF.

The V call is TRBV7-6, the J call TRBJ1-3; D is unresolved. Trimming stripped 2 bases from V and 6 bases from J, with 8 bases between. The CDR3 covers 13 residues. Germline-derived CDR1 and CDR2 are SGHVS and FNYEAQ. The CDR3 loop is CASSLSLENTIYF. The CDR3 coding sequence is TGTGCCAGCAGCTTATCTCTGGAAAACACCATATATTTT.

This chain links TRBV7-2 with TRBJ2-2; D might be TRBD1 or TRBD2, each matching 5 bases. The germline V gene encodes CDR1 SGHTA and CDR2 FQGNSA. The CDR3 is 18 amino acids. V lost 5 bases, J lost 6 bases, and 25 bases lay in between. As DNA, the CDR3 is TGTGCCAGCAGCCCTTTCGAGCCCCAGTGGGGGAGCCCCGGGGAGCTGTTTTTT. It codes for CASSPFEPQWGSPGELFF.

This chain uses TRBV14 with TRBJ2-5; 12 bases line up with TRBD2. There are 16 residues in the CDR3. V was clipped by 2 bases and J by 5 bases; unmatched bases: 6. Germline loops: CDR1 SGHDN, CDR2 FVKESK. The CDR3 bases are TGTGCCAGCAGCCAAACTCGACTAGCGGGGGTTGAGACCCAGTACTTC. It codes for CASSQTRLAGVETQYF. Supplemented by reference TRBV14 and TRBJ2-5, the full variable domain reads EAGVTQFPSHSVIEKGQTVTLRCDPISGHDNLYWYRRVMGKEIKFLLHFVKESKQDESGMPNNRFLAERTGGTYSTLKVQPAELEDSGVYFCASSQTRLAGVETQYFGPGTRLLVL.

This chain uses TRBV29-1 with TRBJ2-7; the D gene is possibly TRBD1 (6 bases). Trimming removed 4 bases at V and 7 bases at J, with 20 bases between. Germline V gene lookup returns CDR1 SQVTM and CDR2 ANQGSEA. The CDR3 sequence is 14 residues long. The CDR3 DNA is TGCAGCGTTGGACCTCATTTGGGGGCTTGGGAGCAGTACTTC. Translated: CSVGPHLGAWEQYF.

CDR3 region: CASTNTLGGGPLEQYF. CDR3 coding DNA: TGTGCCAGCACCAATACCCTGGGCGGGGGCCCCCTAGAGCAGTACTTC. This sequence joins TRBV5-5 and TRBJ2-7, with D possibly matching TRBD2 (7 bases). The germline V and J ends were trimmed by 6 bases and 7 bases, with 26 bases remaining between them. The CDR3 loop spans 16 amino acids. CDR1 SGHKS and CDR2 YYEKEE come from the germline V gene (reference sequence).

The chain is built from TRBV9 and TRBJ2-7; D is possibly TRBD2 (5 bases). Germline CDR1 and CDR2: SGDLS and YYNGEE. V lost 5 bases, J lost 5 bases, and 17 bases lay in between. This CDR3 comprises 14 residues. CDR3 bases: TGTGCCAGCAGTTTTTTTCTCACCGGGGACGAGCAGTACTTC. Protein: CASSFFLTGDEQYF. The full variable domain, in which reference TRBV9 and TRBJ2-7 provide the parts outside the CDR3, is DSGVTQTPKHLITATGQRVTLRCSPRSGDLSVYWYQQSLDQGLQFLIQYYNGEERAKGNILERFSAQQFPDLHSELNLSSLELGDSALYFCASSFFLTGDEQYFGPGTRLTVT.